This T cell receptor beta chain was captured in a study of cytomegalovirus exposure and HLA in healthy donors. As for this clone: The antigen is not known.

Germline-derived CDR1 and CDR2 are MDHEN and SYDVKM. The CDR3 length is 18 residues. V dropped 4 bases and J dropped 0; count of bases not matched to a gene: 10. General study findings and limits: TCR beta V segments were, for the most part, productive about 87% or about 30% of the time in an earlier analysis. Judged likely to be a sequencing artifact was a cluster of highly shared sequence variants. Specificity of a few CMV-associated chains for CMV antigens was verified in vitro.

Use of 60 Vbeta and 13 Jbeta primers characterized the PCR. As handled by the study authors: Unique TCR beta chains numbered about 80 million in a later analysis, with some 9.9 million shared. Using immunoSEQ multiplex PCR, the repertoire was profiled, and TCRdb retains in-frame clones only, with some absent. V, J and clone size are taken as reported in that table, and D and trimming were inferred from the DNA itself. The profile covers roughly 250,000 clones, with 80% appearing a single time and roughly 0.31% taken by the ten largest. This chain links TRBV28 with TRBJ1-3; 9 nucleotides match TRBD1. Material: PBMCs. This receptor was identified in a girl aged 2 to 10 in good health and CMV-seronegative. The CDR3 DNA reads TGTGCCAGCAGTTGGACAGGGGATTCCAATCTCTCTGGAAACACCATATATTTT. Amino acid sequence: CASSWTGDSNLSGNTIYF.